These T cell receptor beta chains were read from a single sample in a study of blood T cell repertoires in COVID-19. Sequencing used immunoSEQ multiplex PCR; TCRdb keeps in-frame clones, though not all of them. The repertoire includes 97,000 or so clones, around 80% of them detected once, and approximately 9.8% sits in the top ten. The specimen was peripheral blood. These TCRs come from a man in his sixties with active or convalescent COVID-19. CDR3s include the opening cysteine and the closing phenylalanine or tryptophan. A D gene is named only where the DNA matches it firmly. The size entry is marked missing in some rows and otherwise reads once, few, many or a size class.

clone size	V gene	J gene	D gene	CDR3 protein	CDR3 DNA
-	TRBV28	TRBJ2-7	TRBD1	CASTRGGSSYEQYF	TGTGCCAGCACCAGAGGGGGCTCCTCCTACGAGCAGTACTTC
few	TRBV19	TRBJ1-4	-	CASSRPATGDVEKLFF	TGTGCCAGTTCCCGACCCGCTACAGGAGACGTTGAAAAACTGTTTTTT
-	TRBV12-3/TRBV12-4	TRBJ1-1	-	CASKTAGRTEAFF	TGTGCCAGCAAGACAGCGGGCAGAACTGAAGCTTTCTTT
-	TRBV11-3	TRBJ2-2	-	CASSGRGATDTGELFF	TGTGCCAGCAGCGGACGGGGGGCGACGGACACCGGGGAGCTGTTTTTT
-	TRBV6-1	TRBJ1-2	-	CASSEAAGERYGYTF	TGTGCCAGCAGTGAAGCTGCAGGGGAACGCTATGGCTACACCTTC
-	TRBV28	TRBJ1-1	-	CASSLKILTEAFF	TGTGCCAGCAGTTTAAAAATTCTCACTGAAGCTTTCTTT
-	TRBV7-7	TRBJ2-5	TRBD2	CASSLTGGGETQYF	TGTGCCAGCAGCTTAACGGGAGGAGGGGAGACCCAGTACTTC
few	TRBV13	TRBJ1-1	-	CASSLRGSTEAFF	TGTGCCAGCAGCTTAAGGGGGAGCACTGAAGCTTTCTTT
-	TRBV10-3	TRBJ2-7	TRBD1	CAISDPGTGSYEQYF	TGTGCCATCAGTGACCCCGGGACAGGGTCCTACGAGCAGTACTTC
-	TRBV7-9	TRBJ1-6	-	CASSFPQRNSPLHF	TGTGCCAGCAGCTTTCCACAGAGAAATTCACCCCTCCACTTT
once	TRBV24-1	TRBJ2-1	TRBD2	CATSDPNLGLAGVGEQFF	TGTGCCACCAGTGATCCAAACCTGGGACTAGCGGGAGTGGGCGAGCAGTTCTTC
-	TRBV5-1	TRBJ2-6	TRBD2	CASSLGTGGSLSGANVLTF	TGCGCCAGCAGCTTGGGAACGGGAGGGTCACTCTCTGGGGCCAACGTCCTGACTTTC
-	TRBV7-2	TRBJ2-2	-	CASSFVGGVTTGELFF	TGTGCCAGCAGCTTTGTGGGGGGAGTCACCACCGGGGAGCTGTTTTTT
-	TRBV7-9	TRBJ2-1	TRBD2	CASSRSGRANHEQFF	TGTGCCAGCAGCCGAAGCGGGAGGGCCAATCATGAGCAGTTCTTC
-	TRBV27	TRBJ1-2	-	CASKNQGRLGYGYTF	TGTGCCAGCAAAAATCAGGGCCGGCTAGGCTATGGCTACACCTTC
-	TRBV28	TRBJ2-2	TRBD2	CASSLLAGVAGELFF	TGTGCCAGCAGTTTGCTAGCGGGAGTGGCCGGGGAGCTGTTTTTT
-	TRBV18	TRBJ2-6	-	CASSPSVTGANVLTF	TGTGCCAGCTCCCCCTCGGTTACTGGGGCCAACGTCCTGACTTTC
-	TRBV29-1	TRBJ1-3	-	CSVEDRRGGNTIYF	TGCAGCGTTGAAGATCGAAGGGGCGGAAACACCATATATTTT
-	TRBV30	TRBJ1-4	-	CAWSVLGATNEKLFF	TGTGCCTGGAGTGTACTAGGAGCAACTAATGAAAAACTGTTTTTT